This entry concerns a single T cell receptor (beta chain). Its antigen is not known. Then a second PCR, running about 6 to 12 cycles, was carried out with a sample-barcoded 5' primer and a J-beta primer mix. A single record per CDR3 protein comes from TCRdb applying MiXCR to the 5' RACE reads. The data show about 1,500,000 distinct CDR3 sequences, with roughly 27% seen just once and 7.7% held by the top ten. This record belongs to a study of blood T cells in healthy people across ages. Study observations and caveats: Investigators treated diversity estimates from one million T cells as underestimates.

The TCR comes from a woman younger than 45 in good health. Sample: blood.

The CDR3 DNA reads as TGTGCCGGGAGCCGGTTTTACAGGGTAACTGAAGCTTTCTTT. Protein sequence: CAGSRFYRVTEAFF. The J gene is TRBJ1-1, the V gene TRBV21-1; TRBD1, the D gene given by the table, was not confirmed from the DNA. TRBV21-1 represents a pseudogene. The CDR3 sequence is 14 residues long.